This TCR beta chain was identified during a study of OX40 agonist ivuxolimab in advanced cancers. Describing the broader study: Ivuxolimab, which targeted the costimulatory receptor OX40 (CD134), was an agonistic, fully human IgG2 monoclonal antibody. Intravenous ivuxolimab was administered to patients every 2 weeks at six dose levels: 0.01, 0.1, 0.3, 1.5, 3 and 10 mg/kg. Of the 52 patients in dose escalation, 19 had hepatocellular carcinoma, around 15 had melanoma, 9 had renal cell carcinoma and 9 had head and neck cancer. In the dose-escalation cohort, 82.7% of patients were male, and the mean age was approximately 60 years, with a range of 23 to 79. Prior anti-PD-1, anti-PD-L1 or anti-CTLA-4 therapy was permitted, and about two fifths of dose-escalation patients had received checkpoint inhibitors. Partial responses occurred in three dose-escalation patients, of whom one had hepatocellular carcinoma and two had cutaneous melanoma. The purpose of peripheral TCRbeta sequencing was to test whether ivuxolimab changed TCR sequence diversity and led to clonal T-cell expansion. The paper describes the monotherapy dose-escalation part (N ≈ 52 patients) of the phase I trial of ivuxolimab.

A remark on this clone: The antigen this receptor binds is unknown. Base qualities are not provided; no much larger clone lies one nucleotide away.

CDR1 and CDR2, looked up from the germline V gene, are MDHEN and SYDVKM. V loses 4 bases, J loses 10 bases, and the germline ends lie 16 bases apart. From its cysteine to its phenylalanine, the CDR3 spans 13 amino acids. Just CDR3 DNA is preserved here, 39 bases in frame from base 1. For sequencing of the TCRbeta CDR3 region, genomic DNA was extracted from the sorted cells. The immunoSEQ Assay was used for sequencing of TCRbeta CDR3 regions. TCRdb took over this immuneACCESS table, retaining in-frame rearrangements with V and J assigned. Such tables are incomplete; in checked studies, under half of the missing clones stem from an unresolved V gene, and the remainder is unexplained. The sample records over 90,000 clones, roughly nine tenths of which are singletons. The ten largest clones add up to roughly 5.5% of the sample. What the authors observed across the whole study: In the 0.1-3.0 mg/kg groups, partial responders were among the patients with the lowest normalized peripheral clonal expansion, particularly in CD8+ T cells. At doses of 0.1 to 3.0 mg/kg, clonal expansion of both CD4+ and CD8+ T cells in blood was seen between baseline and week 6. The antigen specificity of the clonally expanded peripheral T cells was not determined. After ivuxolimab, expanded clones were on average more numerous among CD8+ T cells than among CD4+ T cells. Low levels of normalized T-cell clonal expansion were also shown by some nonresponding patients.

Patients with autoimmune disease history or receiving systemic immunosuppression were excluded from the trial. In every dose cohort, peripheral blood was drawn for TCR sequencing at baseline, cycle 4 day 1, and cycle 7 day 1. The samples were drawn from a first-in-human, open-label, multicenter phase I dose-escalation trial of ivuxolimab. Adults with locally advanced or metastatic melanoma, renal cell carcinoma, hepatocellular carcinoma or head and neck squamous cell carcinoma were enrolled in the trial. CD4+ and CD8+ T cells were sorted separately from peripheral blood before TCR sequencing. This sequence uses TRBV28 and TRBJ2-5; tentative D gene TRBD2, with 7 bases matching. The sequences come from CD4+ or CD8+ T cells sorted from blood, collected in a trial of the OX40 agonist ivuxolimab. The clonotype originates from an adult with an advanced solid tumor such as melanoma, head and neck, liver or kidney cancer. At the DNA level, the sequence is TGTGCCAGCAGTTCCCTGGGGGGGCGGAGCCAGTACTTC. Its protein product is CASSSLGGRSQYF.